This T cell receptor beta chain was obtained from a study of T-cell memory formation after mild COVID-19. Study-wide points: A subset of responding clones appeared in pre-infection memory, suggesting cross-reactive memory joined.

As regards this clonotype: Antigen unknown.

TCRdb reanalysed the 5' RACE reads using MiXCR and keeps one entry per CDR3 protein. The table includes hundreds of thousands of distinct CDR3 sequences, 15% to 19% detected once. V trimming: 3 bases; J trimming: 4 bases; junction bases outside the gene matches: 2. The CDR3 consists of 14 residues. The chain has TRBV12-3 or TRBV12-4 and TRBJ2-7; the match to TRBD2 covers 11 bases. The sequence derives from an adult woman who had mild COVID-19 (a few samples of this study predate the infection). Cell type and time point are not known. Sequenced input: PBMCs or a T cell subset sorted from them (not recorded which). In DNA, the CDR3 is TGTGCCAGCAGTTTGTCTAGCGGGGGGTACGAGCAGTACTTC. Translating gives CASSLSSGGYEQYF.